The 5 T cell receptor beta chains presented below share a single source sample, sequenced in a study of blood T cell repertoires in COVID-19. Method: immunoSEQ multiplex PCR; TCRdb's copy keeps in-frame clones and lacks some. The table has 300,000 to 500,000 clones, around 87% seen once; the top ten hold about 0.89%. Sequenced input: PBMCs or T cells enriched from blood (not recorded which). Receptor source: a woman under 40 with acute COVID-19.

V usage is TRBV30 and J usage is TRBJ1-2; D is unclear. V was cut by 4 bases and J by 2 bases, with 8 bases left in between. Germline-derived CDR1 and CDR2 are GTSNPN and SVGIG (reference sequence). The CDR3 contains 12 residues. In DNA, the CDR3 is TGTGCCTGGAAGGGCGGGAACTATGGCTACACCTTC. Amino acids: CAWKGGNYGYTF. Looking up the rest from reference TRBV30 and TRBJ1-2 gives the full variable domain: SQTIHQWPATLVQPVGSPLSLECTVEGTSNPNLYWYRQAAGRGLQLLFYSVGIGQISSEVPQNLSASRPQDRQFILSSKKLLLSDSGFYLCAWKGGNYGYTFGSGTRLTVV.

This chain connects TRBV30 to TRBJ1-6, with 10 positions matching TRBD1. There are 13 residues in the CDR3. Unmatched junction bases numbered 5, after V lost 3 bases and J lost 12 bases. Germline V gene sequence: CDR1 GTSNPN, CDR2 SVGIG (reference sequence). The CDR3 DNA reads TGTGCCTGGAGAGGGACAGGGGCCCTACCCCTCCACTTT. It translates to CAWRGTGALPLHF.

V usage is TRBV4-1 and J usage is TRBJ2-1, with 8 bases fitting TRBD2. Germline CDR1 MGHRA, CDR2 YSYEKL. J lost 4 bases, V lost 3 bases, and 8 bases had no gene match. The CDR3 has 16 amino acids. The CDR3 DNA reads TGCGCCAGCAGCCACAACGGGGGGGCCTTTTACAATGAGCAGTTCTTC. Amino acid sequence: CASSHNGGAFYNEQFF.

The V and J genes are TRBV27 and TRBJ2-7, with 7 bases lining up with TRBD1. V trimming: 3 bases; J trimming: 2 bases; junction bases outside the gene matches: 4. CDR1 is MNHEY, CDR2 SMNVEV, per germline (reference sequence). This CDR3 comprises 14 residues. This CDR3 reads CASSLRTGAYEQYF. The CDR3 bases are TGTGCCAGCAGTTTGCGGACAGGCGCCTACGAGCAGTACTTC.

This clone was seen only once. The chain couples TRBV28 to TRBJ2-1, with TRBD2 matching 13 bases. Germline V gene sequence: CDR1 MDHEN, CDR2 SYDVKM. The CDR3 runs 16 residues. V lost 6 bases to trimming and J lost 4 bases; unmatched junction nucleotides: 6. CDR3 nucleotide sequence: TGTGCCAGCAGCGTACCGGGACTAGCGGGATACAATGAGCAGTTCTTC. This codes for CASSVPGLAGYNEQFF.